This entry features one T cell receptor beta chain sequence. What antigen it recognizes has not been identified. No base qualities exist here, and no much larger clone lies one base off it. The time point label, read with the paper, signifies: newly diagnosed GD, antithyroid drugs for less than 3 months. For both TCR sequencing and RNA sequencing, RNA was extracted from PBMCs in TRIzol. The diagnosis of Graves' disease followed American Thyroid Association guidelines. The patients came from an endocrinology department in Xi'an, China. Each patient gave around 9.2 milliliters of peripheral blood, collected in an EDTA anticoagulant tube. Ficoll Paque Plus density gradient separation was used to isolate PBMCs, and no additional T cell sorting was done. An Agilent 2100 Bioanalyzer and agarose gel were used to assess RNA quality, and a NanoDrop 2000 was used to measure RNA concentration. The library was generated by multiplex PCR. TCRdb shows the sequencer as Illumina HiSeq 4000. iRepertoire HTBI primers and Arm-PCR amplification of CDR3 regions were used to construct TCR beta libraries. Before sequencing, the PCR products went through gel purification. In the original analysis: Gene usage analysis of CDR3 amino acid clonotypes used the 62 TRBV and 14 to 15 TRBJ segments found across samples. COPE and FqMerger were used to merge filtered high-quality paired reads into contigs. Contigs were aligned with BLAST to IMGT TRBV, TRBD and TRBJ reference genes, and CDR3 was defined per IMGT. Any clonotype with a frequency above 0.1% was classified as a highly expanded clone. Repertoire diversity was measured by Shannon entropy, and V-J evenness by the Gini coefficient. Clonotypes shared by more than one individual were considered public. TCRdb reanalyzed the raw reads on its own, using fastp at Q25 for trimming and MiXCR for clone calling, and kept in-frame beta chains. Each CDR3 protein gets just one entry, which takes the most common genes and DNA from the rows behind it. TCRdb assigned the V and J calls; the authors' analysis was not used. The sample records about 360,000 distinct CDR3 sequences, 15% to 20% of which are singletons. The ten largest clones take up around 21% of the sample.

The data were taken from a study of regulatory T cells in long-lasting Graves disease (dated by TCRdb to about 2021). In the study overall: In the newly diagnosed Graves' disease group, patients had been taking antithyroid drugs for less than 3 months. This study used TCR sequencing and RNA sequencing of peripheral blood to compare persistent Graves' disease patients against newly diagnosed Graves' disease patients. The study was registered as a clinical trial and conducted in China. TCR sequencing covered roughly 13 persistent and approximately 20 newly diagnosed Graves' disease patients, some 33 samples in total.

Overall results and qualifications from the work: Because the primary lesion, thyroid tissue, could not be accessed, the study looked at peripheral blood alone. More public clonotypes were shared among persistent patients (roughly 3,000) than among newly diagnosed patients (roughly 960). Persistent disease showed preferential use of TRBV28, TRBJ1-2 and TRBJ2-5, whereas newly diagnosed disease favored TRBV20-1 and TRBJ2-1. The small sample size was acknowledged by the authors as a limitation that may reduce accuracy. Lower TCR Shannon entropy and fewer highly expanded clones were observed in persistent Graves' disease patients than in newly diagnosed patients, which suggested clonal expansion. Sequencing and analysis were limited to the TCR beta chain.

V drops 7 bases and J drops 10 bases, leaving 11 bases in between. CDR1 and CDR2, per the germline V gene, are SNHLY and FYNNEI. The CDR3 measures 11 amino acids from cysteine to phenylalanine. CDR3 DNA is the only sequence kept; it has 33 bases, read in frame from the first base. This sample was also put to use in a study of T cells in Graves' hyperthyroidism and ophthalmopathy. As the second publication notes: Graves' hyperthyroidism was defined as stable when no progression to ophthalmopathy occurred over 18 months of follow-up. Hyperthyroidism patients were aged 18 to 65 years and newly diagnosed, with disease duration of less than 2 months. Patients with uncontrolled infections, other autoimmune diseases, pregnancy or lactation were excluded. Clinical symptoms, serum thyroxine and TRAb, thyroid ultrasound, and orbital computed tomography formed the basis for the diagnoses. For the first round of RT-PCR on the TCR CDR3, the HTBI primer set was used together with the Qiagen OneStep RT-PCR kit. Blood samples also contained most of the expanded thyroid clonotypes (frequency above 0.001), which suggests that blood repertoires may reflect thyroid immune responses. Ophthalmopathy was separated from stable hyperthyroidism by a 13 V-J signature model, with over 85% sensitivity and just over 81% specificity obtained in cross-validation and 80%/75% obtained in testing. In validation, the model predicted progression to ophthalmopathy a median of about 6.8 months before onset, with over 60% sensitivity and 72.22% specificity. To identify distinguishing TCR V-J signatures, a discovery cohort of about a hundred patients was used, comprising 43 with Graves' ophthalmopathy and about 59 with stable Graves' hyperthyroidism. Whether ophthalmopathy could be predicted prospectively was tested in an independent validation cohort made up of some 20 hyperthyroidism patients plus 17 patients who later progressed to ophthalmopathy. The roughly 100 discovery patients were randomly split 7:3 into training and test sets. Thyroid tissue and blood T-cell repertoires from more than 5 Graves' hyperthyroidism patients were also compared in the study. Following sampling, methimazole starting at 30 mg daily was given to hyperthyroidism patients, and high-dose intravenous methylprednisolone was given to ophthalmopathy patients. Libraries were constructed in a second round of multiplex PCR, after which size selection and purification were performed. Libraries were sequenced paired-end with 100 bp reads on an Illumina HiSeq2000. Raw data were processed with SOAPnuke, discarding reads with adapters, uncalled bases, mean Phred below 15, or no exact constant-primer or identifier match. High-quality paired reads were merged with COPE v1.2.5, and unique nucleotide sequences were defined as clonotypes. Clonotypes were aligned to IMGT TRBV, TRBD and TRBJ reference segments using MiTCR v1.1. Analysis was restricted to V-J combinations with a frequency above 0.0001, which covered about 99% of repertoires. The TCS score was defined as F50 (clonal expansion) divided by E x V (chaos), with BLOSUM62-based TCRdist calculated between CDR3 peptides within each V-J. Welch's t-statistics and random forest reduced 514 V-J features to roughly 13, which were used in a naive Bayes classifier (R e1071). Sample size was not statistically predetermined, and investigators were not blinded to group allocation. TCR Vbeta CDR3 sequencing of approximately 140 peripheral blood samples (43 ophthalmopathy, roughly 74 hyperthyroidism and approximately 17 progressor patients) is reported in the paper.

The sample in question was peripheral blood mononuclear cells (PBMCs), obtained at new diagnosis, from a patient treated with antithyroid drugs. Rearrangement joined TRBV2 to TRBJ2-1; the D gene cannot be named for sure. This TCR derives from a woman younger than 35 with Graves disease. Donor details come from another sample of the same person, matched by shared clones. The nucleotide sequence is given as TGTGCCAGCAATCTGGCCTCGGAGCAGTTCTTC. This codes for CASNLASEQFF.